Listed below are T cell receptor beta chains from one sample, sequenced in a study of memory CD4+ T cells and cytomegalovirus serostatus. The protocol was immunoSEQ multiplex PCR, while the TCRdb copy is restricted to in-frame clones and leaves out a portion. Of under 55,000 clones in the sample, around 80% were seen once. Material for sequencing was memory CD4+ T cells from blood. Every receptor here comes from an adult in good health and CMV-seronegative. Each CDR3 is given with its conserved first and last residue. Fields, in order: V gene, D gene, CDR3 length, J gene, clone size, CDR3 DNA, CDR3 protein. D genes are given only for firm matches. Expanded clones get a size class; other rows say once, few or many, or leave the size out.

V: TRBV28
D: TRBD1
length: 16
J: TRBJ1-2
size: -
DNA: TGTGCCAGCAGTTTGGGGACAGGGGGACAATCCTATGGCTACACCTTC
CDR3: CASSLGTGGQSYGYTF

V: TRBV5-4
D: -
length: 12
J: TRBJ2-7
size: -
DNA: TGTGCCAGCAGCGCCCAGGGTTACGAGCAGTACTTC
CDR3: CASSAQGYEQYF

V: TRBV28
D: TRBD2
length: 18
J: TRBJ2-3
size: -
DNA: TGTGCCAGCAGCCCACGGCCACTTCTAGCGGGGGGGCCTCATACGCAGTATTTT
CDR3: CASSPRPLLAGGPHTQYF

V: TRBV11-3
D: -
length: 16
J: TRBJ2-6
size: -
DNA: TGTGCCAGCAGTCCCGGCCTCACGGCTGGGGCCAACGTCCTGACTTTC
CDR3: CASSPGLTAGANVLTF

V: TRBV27
D: TRBD2
length: 16
J: TRBJ2-7
size: -
DNA: TGTGCCAGCAGCCGGACTAGCGGGGCGACTAACTACGAGCAGTACTTC
CDR3: CASSRTSGATNYEQYF

V: TRBV9
D: TRBD2
length: 18
J: TRBJ2-6
size: -
DNA: TGTGCCAGCAGCGTAGGAGCGGGAGGCATCTCTGGGGCCAACGTCCTGACTTTC
CDR3: CASSVGAGGISGANVLTF

V: TRBV4-3
D: -
length: 14
J: TRBJ2-5
size: -
DNA: TGCGCCAGCAGCCAAGCCGACCGGAGAGAGACCCAGTACTTC
CDR3: CASSQADRRETQYF

V: TRBV29-1
D: -
length: 13
J: TRBJ2-1
size: -
DNA: TGCAGCGTGAGCCCGAACTCCTACAATGAGCAGTTCTTC
CDR3: CSVSPNSYNEQFF

V: TRBV14
D: TRBD1
length: 17
J: TRBJ2-3
size: -
DNA: TGTGCCAGCAGCCGCATAGGGGGCCCGCGGATAGCAGATACGCAGTATTTT
CDR3: CASSRIGGPRIADTQYF

V: TRBV28
D: TRBD1
length: 14
J: TRBJ1-2
size: -
DNA: TGTGCCAGCAGGGGGGGACAGACTAACTATGGCTACACCTTC
CDR3: CASRGGQTNYGYTF

V: TRBV27
D: -
length: 14
J: TRBJ1-1
size: -
DNA: TGTGCCAGCAGATCATCAGGAGTGAACACTGAAGCTTTCTTT
CDR3: CASRSSGVNTEAFF

V: TRBV6-4
D: -
length: 18
J: TRBJ1-1
size: -
DNA: TGTGCCAGCAGTGCTTCGTGGGCCCGGGGGGGGAGGAACACTGAAGCTTTCTTT
CDR3: CASSASWARGGRNTEAFF

V: TRBV7-2
D: -
length: 16
J: TRBJ1-1
size: once
DNA: TGTGCCAGCAGTCCAAATAGCCCTCGCATGAACACTGAAGCTTTCTTT
CDR3: CASSPNSPRMNTEAFF

V: TRBV2
D: TRBD2
length: 17
J: TRBJ2-2
size: -
DNA: TGTGCCAGCAGGGCAACACCGGGACTAGCGAACACCGGGGAGCTGTTTTTT
CDR3: CASRATPGLANTGELFF

V: TRBV5-1
D: TRBD1
length: 19
J: TRBJ1-6
size: -
DNA: TGCGCCAGCAGCCGGGGACAGGGGGCTTCTTTCGGTATAGATTCACCCCTCCACTTT
CDR3: CASSRGQGASFGIDSPLHF

V: TRBV5-6
D: -
length: 17
J: TRBJ1-3
size: few
DNA: TGTGCCAGCAGTTTAGGGGAGACACGGCTCTCTGGAAACACCATATATTTT
CDR3: CASSLGETRLSGNTIYF

V: TRBV30
D: TRBD1
length: 12
J: TRBJ1-4
size: -
DNA: TGTGCCACAAGACAGGGAGAAGAAAAACTGTTTTTT
CDR3: CATRQGEEKLFF

V: TRBV10-2
D: TRBD2
length: 15
J: TRBJ2-3
size: -
DNA: TGCGCCAGCTGGGACTATACTTCATCCACAGATACGCAGTATTTT
CDR3: CASWDYTSSTDTQYF

V: TRBV4-3
D: -
length: 15
J: TRBJ1-3
size: -
DNA: TGCGCCAGCAGGTCCAGCCCATACTCTGGAAACACCATATATTTT
CDR3: CASRSSPYSGNTIYF

V: TRBV5-1
D: -
length: 16
J: TRBJ2-5
size: once
DNA: TGCGCCAGCAGCTTGTTTGGGGGGGCCAAAGAAGAGACCCAGTACTTC
CDR3: CASSLFGGAKEETQYF

V: TRBV10-3
D: TRBD1
length: 14
J: TRBJ1-5
size: -
DNA: TGTGCCATCAGGGACAGGGGGCTGAATCAGCCCCAGCATTTT
CDR3: CAIRDRGLNQPQHF

V: TRBV19
D: TRBD1
length: 12
J: TRBJ1-1
size: once
DNA: TGTGCCAGTAGTGGGAGGACAGGGAAAGCTTTCTTT
CDR3: CASSGRTGKAFF

V: TRBV7-2
D: -
length: 15
J: TRBJ1-3
size: -
DNA: TGTGCCAGCAGCCCCGGGTTACGCTCTGGAAACACCATATATTTT
CDR3: CASSPGLRSGNTIYF

V: TRBV4-3
D: TRBD2
length: 18
J: TRBJ2-1
size: -
DNA: TGCGCCAGCAGCCCGGGAATGGTAGCGGGAGGGCCGATCCATGAGCAGTTCTTC
CDR3: CASSPGMVAGGPIHEQFF

V: TRBV2
D: TRBD1
length: 14
J: TRBJ1-4
size: -
DNA: TGTGCCAGCAAGATTGACAGGGCGGTAGAAAAACTGTTTTTT
CDR3: CASKIDRAVEKLFF

V: TRBV30
D: -
length: 14
J: TRBJ1-4
size: medium-sized
DNA: TGTGCCTGGATGACCTCGGCCTTAAATGAAAAACTGTTTTTT
CDR3: CAWMTSALNEKLFF

V: TRBV28
D: -
length: 16
J: TRBJ2-2
size: -
DNA: TGTGCCAGCAGTCCGCCCTATCCCCTGGGCACCGGGGAGCTGTTTTTT
CDR3: CASSPPYPLGTGELFF

V: TRBV6-1
D: TRBD1
length: 15
J: TRBJ2-6
size: -
DNA: TGTGCCAGCAGGACAGGGGGCTCTGGGGCCAACGTCCTGACTTTC
CDR3: CASRTGGSGANVLTF

V: TRBV7-2
D: -
length: 12
J: TRBJ2-1
size: -
DNA: TGTGCCAGCAACAAGCGTGGCGATGAGCAGTTCTTC
CDR3: CASNKRGDEQFF

V: TRBV10-3
D: -
length: 14
J: TRBJ2-3
size: -
DNA: TGTGCCATCTCACAGGGACTGATTCAGGATACGCAGTATTTT
CDR3: CAISQGLIQDTQYF

V: TRBV7-2
D: TRBD1
length: 14
J: TRBJ2-5
size: -
DNA: TGTGCCAGCAGCTTAGAACAGGGGCGGGAGACCCAGTACTTC
CDR3: CASSLEQGRETQYF